Listed here are 30 T cell receptor beta chains from one sample, sequenced in a study of graft-versus-host responses after intestinal transplantation. These TCRs' antigens remain unknown. TCRdb's table, derived via immunoSEQ multiplex PCR, lists solely in-frame clones and lacks some. Of more than 85,000 clones listed, about 94% are singletons. This specimen consisted of unstimulated CD8+ T cells sorted from spleen or lymph node cells, obtained before intestinal transplant. These receptors originate from a human donor who received an intestinal transplant.

CDR3 in amino acids: CASGPDGNQPQHF. The CDR3 DNA follows: TGCGCCAGCGGACCCGACGGCAATCAGCCCCAGCATTTT. The chain joins TRBV10-1 to TRBJ1-5; D is undetermined. V lost 8 bases and J lost 2, with 10 bases in between. The CDR3 length is 13 residues. Germline CDR1 reads WNHNN; CDR2 reads SYGVQD (reference sequence).

This CDR3 reads CASSPGPMNTEAFF. The CDR3 DNA reads TGTGCCAGCAGCCCAGGACCGATGAACACTGAAGCTTTCTTT. This chain joins TRBV9 and TRBJ1-1; D is ambiguous. V lost 4 bases, J lost 0 bases, and 10 bases lay in between. The CDR3 is made up of 14 amino acids. Germline CDR1 and CDR2: SGDLS and YYNGEE. Full variable domain (rest looked up from reference TRBV9 and TRBJ1-1): DSGVTQTPKHLITATGQRVTLRCSPRSGDLSVYWYQQSLDQGLQFLIQYYNGEERAKGNILERFSAQQFPDLHSELNLSSLELGDSALYFCASSPGPMNTEAFFGQGTRLTVV.

The chain employs TRBV27 and TRBJ2-2; tentatively, D is TRBD1 or TRBD2 (7 bases each). Trimming pared 7 bases from V and 0 bases from J, leaving 21 bases between. Germline V gene sequence: CDR1 MNHEY, CDR2 SMNVEV (reference sequence). CDR3 length equals 18 residues. CDR3 in DNA: TGTGCCAGCACCTTTCATAGGGGGGGACAGCCGAACACCGGGGAGCTGTTTTTT. This codes for CASTFHRGGQPNTGELFF.

This chain uses TRBV9 with TRBJ2-5; TRBD1 matches 9 bases. The trim removed 2 bases at V and 0 bases at J, leaving 14 bases unmatched. Germline CDR1 SGDLS, CDR2 YYNGEE. The CDR3 runs 19 residues. The CDR3 loop is CASSVNEQGASLYQETQYF. The DNA for the CDR3 is TGTGCCAGCAGCGTCAACGAACAGGGGGCTTCCCTGTACCAAGAGACCCAGTACTTC. The variable domain in full, completed from reference TRBV9 and TRBJ2-5, reads DSGVTQTPKHLITATGQRVTLRCSPRSGDLSVYWYQQSLDQGLQFLIQYYNGEERAKGNILERFSAQQFPDLHSELNLSSLELGDSALYFCASSVNEQGASLYQETQYFGPGTRLLVL.

This clone appeared a single time. The V and J genes are TRBV6-1 and TRBJ1-2; 10 nucleotides agree with TRBD1. The germline V gene encodes CDR1 MNHNS and CDR2 SASEGT. CDR3 length equals 15 residues. Trimming took 5 bases from V and 1 from J; bases not matched to a gene: 4. CDR3 in DNA: TGTGCCAGCAGTAAACGGACAGGGGGTAACTATGGCTACACCTTC. Translated, it gives CASSKRTGGNYGYTF.

V and J are TRBV27 and TRBJ2-7, with unresolved D. Trimming removed 6 bases from V and 6 bases from J, with 15 bases in between. Germline CDR1 reads MNHEY; CDR2 reads SMNVEV (reference sequence). The CDR3 has 13 amino acids. The CDR3 region is CASSSIDPGEQYF. The CDR3 bases are TGTGCCAGCAGCTCAATCGACCCAGGCGAGCAGTACTTC.

The rearrangement links TRBV28 to TRBJ1-1; tentative D call: TRBD1 (5 bases). CDR1 and CDR2 from the germline V gene are MDHEN and SYDVKM. V was cut by 6 bases and J by 1 base, with 18 bases left in between. The CDR3 extends over 16 amino acids. DNA for the CDR3: TGTGCCAGCAGCCGAAAGGGCGCCAGGGCGAACACTGAAGCTTTCTTT. This codes for CASSRKGARANTEAFF. The full variable domain, completed using reference TRBV28 and TRBJ1-1, is DVKVTQSSRYLVKRTGEKVFLECVQDMDHENMFWYRQDPGLGLRLIYFSYDVKMKEKGDIPEGYSVSREKKERFSLILESASTNQTSMYLCASSRKGARANTEAFFGQGTRLTVV.

The chain recombines TRBV27 with TRBJ2-7; D gene uncertain. Germline assignment: CDR1 MNHEY and CDR2 SMNVEV (reference sequence). CDR3 length equals 15 residues. V was pared by 0 bases and J by 2 bases, with 11 bases between. Here the CDR3 reads CASSLSGIGAYEQYF. CDR3 bases: TGTGCCAGCAGTTTATCGGGGATCGGAGCCTACGAGCAGTACTTC.

The chain is built from TRBV7-8 and TRBJ1-3; D is ambiguous. V was clipped by 2 bases and J by 7 bases, with 15 bases between them. CDR3 size: 15 residues. CDR1 SGHVS and CDR2 FQNEAQ come from the germline V gene. The CDR3 is CASSLFSGGINTIYF. In nucleotides, the CDR3 is TGTGCCAGCAGCTTATTTTCGGGTGGGATTAACACCATATATTTT.

The rearrangement joins TRBV30 to TRBJ2-5; no clear D gene. Deletions cut 2 bases from V and 5 bases from J, with 12 bases between. Germline CDR1 is GTSNPN and CDR2 is SVGIG (reference sequence). CDR3 length: 13 residues. The CDR3 region has the DNA TGTGCCTGGAGTTTCTCCGACCTGGAGACCCAGTACTTC. This translates into CAWSFSDLETQYF.

The chain has TRBV27 and TRBJ2-7; D possibly uses TRBD1 or TRBD2 (5 bases each). Germline CDR1 is MNHEY and CDR2 is SMNVEV (reference sequence). CDR3 length equals 15 residues. V lost 3 bases and J 2 bases, leaving 14 bases between the germline ends. The CDR3 here is CASSFGTGGAYEQYF. The CDR3 nucleotides are TGTGCCAGCAGTTTTGGGACGGGTGGCGCCTACGAGCAGTACTTC.

This clone was counted only a few times. The V and J genes are TRBV27 and TRBJ2-7, with TRBD1 matching 7 bases. V shed 1 base, J shed 0 bases, and the junction held 0 bases outside the gene matches. This CDR3 has 14 residues. Germline CDR1 MNHEY, CDR2 SMNVEV (reference sequence). CDR3 in amino acids: CASSLWTGSYEQYF. The CDR3 region has the DNA TGTGCCAGCAGTTTATGGACAGGCTCCTACGAGCAGTACTTC.

This CDR3 reads CASSPGTGVSYEQYF. For the CDR3, the DNA is TGTGCCAGCAGCCCCGGGACGGGGGTATCCTACGAGCAGTACTTC. This chain uses TRBV11-1 with TRBJ2-7; perhaps TRBD2 as D (6 bases). This CDR3 spans 15 amino acids. Trimming took off 5 bases at V and 1 base at J, with 15 bases between the two ends. The V gene's germline CDR1 is SGHAT and CDR2 FQDESV (reference sequence).

The genes are TRBV7-6 and TRBJ2-7; 11 nucleotides match TRBD2. There are 14 residues in the CDR3. The germline CDR1 and CDR2 sequences are SGHVS and FNYEAQ. The ends lost 5 bases at V and 3 bases at J; junction bases unmatched: 3. The CDR3 loop reads CASSIGTSGYEQYF. For the CDR3, the DNA is TGTGCCAGCAGCATCGGGACTAGCGGCTACGAGCAGTACTTC.

The V gene is TRBV2, the J gene TRBJ2-7; possibly TRBD2 for D (5 bases). Germline values: CDR1 SNHLY, CDR2 FYNNEI. CDR3 length: 13 residues. V lost 8 bases and J lost 7, with 18 bases in between. The CDR3 DNA is TGTGCCAGCGGGTACCGCCGTGAGGGAGAGCAGTACTTC. It is translated as CASGYRREGEQYF.

The rearrangement joins TRBV27 to TRBJ2-7; 12 nucleotides match TRBD2. The V segment lost 5 bases and the J segment 5 bases; nucleotides outside the gene matches: 4. This CDR3 is built from 14 residues. Germline V gene data show CDR1 as MNHEY and CDR2 as SMNVEV (reference sequence). The CDR3 DNA sequence: TGTGCCAGCAGTCTAGCGGGAGGGCCCAACGAGCAGTACTTC. This translates into CASSLAGGPNEQYF.

This clone was seen just once. The chain combines TRBV6-5 with TRBJ2-1; TRBD2 agrees at 10 bases. The length of the CDR3 is 15 residues. The V and J ends lost 6 bases and 6 bases, in that order; junction bases with no gene match: 8. CDR1 is MNHEY and CDR2 is SVGAGI in the germline V gene. The CDR3 loop reads CASSPGLAPANEQFF. The CDR3 nucleotides are TGTGCCAGCAGCCCGGGACTAGCGCCCGCCAATGAGCAGTTCTTC.

The table lists this clone with a count of one. The V gene is TRBV11-2, the J gene TRBJ2-2; D gene ambiguous. CDR1 is SGHAT and CDR2 is FQNNGV in the germline V gene. The CDR3 is 10 residues long. V was pared by 5 bases and J by 7 bases, with 2 bases between. Written as DNA, the CDR3 is TGTGCCAGCAGCCGCGGGGAGCTGTTTTTT. This gives the protein CASSRGELFF.

The chain has TRBV7-9 and TRBJ2-5, with a weak D call TRBD1 (6 bases). The V gene's germline CDR1 is SEHNR and CDR2 FQNEAQ (reference sequence). V lost 5 bases, J lost 5 bases, and 12 bases lay in between. The CDR3 has 13 amino acids. CDR3 region: CASSPTGSETQYF. The CDR3 DNA reads TGTGCCAGCAGCCCTACAGGGTCGGAGACCCAGTACTTC.

This clone was detected only a few times. The chain has TRBV13 and TRBJ1-3; D ambiguous. V dropped 2 bases and J dropped 6 bases, with 17 bases sitting between them. CDR3 length: 16 amino acids. Germline values: CDR1 PRHDT, CDR2 FYEKMQ (reference sequence). CDR3 bases: TGTGCCAGCAGCTTAAACCCATGGAAGGGTGAAAACACCATATATTTT. Encoded protein: CASSLNPWKGENTIYF.

The V gene is TRBV27, the J gene TRBJ2-7, with a tentative D call TRBD1 (6 bases). The CDR3 sequence is 16 residues long. The germline CDR1 and CDR2 sequences are MNHEY and SMNVEV (reference sequence). V gave up 0 bases and J gave up 7 bases, with 19 bases separating them. CDR3 DNA sequence: TGTGCCAGCAGTTTATCGGTCGGGACCGCAGGGACAGAGCAGTACTTC. This sequence encodes CASSLSVGTAGTEQYF.

The rearrangement uses TRBV7-2 and TRBJ1-4, with a weak D call TRBD1 (6 bases). CDR1 SGHTA and CDR2 FQGNSA come from the germline V gene. The CDR3 is 13 residues long. V lost 1 base, J lost 10 bases, and 10 bases lay in between. CDR3: CASSLGGRGKLFF. The CDR3 DNA is TGTGCCAGCAGCTTAGGGGGGCGCGGAAAACTGTTTTTT.

The chain has TRBV30 and TRBJ2-7, with 7 bases aligning to TRBD1. With 4 bases clipped from V and 2 bases from J, the junction kept 14 bases outside the gene matches. The germline gives CDR1 GTSNPN, CDR2 SVGIG (reference sequence). This CDR3 has 16 residues. In DNA form, the CDR3 reads TGTGCCTGGATGGTCCCGGGACCCGACAGGGCCTACGAGCAGTACTTC. Translation: CAWMVPGPDRAYEQYF.

This clone was recorded only once. The V call is TRBV11-1, the J call TRBJ2-2, with 9 bases fitting TRBD2. Germline V gives CDR1 SGHAT, CDR2 FQDESV (reference sequence). V was clipped by 5 bases and J by 2 bases; unmatched bases: 3. The length of the CDR3 is 15 residues. CDR3 DNA sequence: TGTGCCAGCAGCCCGACTAGCGGTAACACCGGGGAGCTGTTTTTT. The encoded protein is CASSPTSGNTGELFF.

A single count supports this clone. It is likely a read error, because the conserved phenylalanine at the end of the CDR3 is missing. It is unclear where the CDR3 begins or ends on the DNA, so no DNA is shown, and the CDR3 is as TCRdb lists it. The genes are TRBV29-1 and TRBJ1-4; the table's D call of TRBD1 was not tested on the DNA. The CDR3 numbers 11 amino acids, ends counted. Germline loops: CDR1 SQVTM, CDR2 ANQGSEA. CDR3: CSVEDTGATTM.

The chain couples TRBV15 to TRBJ1-5, with 10 bases fitting TRBD1. Looked up from germline, CDR1 is LNHNV and CDR2 is YYDKDF (reference sequence). The J segment lost 0 bases and the V segment lost 5 bases, leaving 7 bases of the junction unmatched. This CDR3 comprises 17 residues. CDR3 region: CATSGGGTGVSNQPQHF. The CDR3 nucleotides are TGTGCCACCAGCGGGGGGGGGACAGGGGTTAGCAATCAGCCCCAGCATTTT.

The chain carries TRBV9 and TRBJ2-2; D ambiguous. CDR1 is SGDLS, CDR2 YYNGEE, per germline. The CDR3 runs to 14 residues. Trimming cost V 1 base and J 1 base, with 5 bases left between them. CDR3 nucleotides: TGTGCCAGCAGCGTATGGAGGAACACCGGGGAGCTGTTTTTT. The encoded protein is CASSVWRNTGELFF.

The DNA for the CDR3 is TGTGCCAGCAGCGAGGGGCAGGGGAACGAGCAGTACTTC. Translated, it gives CASSEGQGNEQYF. This sequence joins TRBV11-3 and TRBJ2-7; TRBD1 is a possible D gene (6 bases). The CDR3 length is 13 residues. CDR1 and CDR2 from the germline V gene are SGHNT and YENEEA. Trimming stripped 5 bases from V and 5 bases from J, with 13 bases between.

V gene TRBV4-2 combines with J gene TRBJ2-7, with a possible D match to TRBD2 (6 bases). V lost 0 bases and J 0 bases, leaving 9 bases between the germline ends. The CDR3 loop spans 15 amino acids. Germline V CDR1 and CDR2: LGHNA, YNFKEQ. The CDR3 coding sequence is TGTGCCAGCAGCCAAGAGGCAGCGGGCTCCTACGAGCAGTACTTC. Translated, it gives CASSQEAAGSYEQYF.

The J gene is TRBJ2-7, the V gene TRBV28; no clear D gene. The germline V gene has CDR1 MDHEN and CDR2 SYDVKM. The CDR3 is 12 residues long. V was clipped by 6 bases and J by 2 bases, with 8 bases between them. CDR3 DNA: TGTGCCAGCAGCCCAAGCCCCTACGAGCAGTACTTC. It encodes CASSPSPYEQYF.